This T cell receptor (beta chain) was identified during a study of shared clonotypes between healthy human individuals. On the study more broadly: For every donor, three CD4 naive, three CD4 memory, two CD8 naive and one CD8 memory plates were used. Findings and caveats of the study: The sampled material consisted only of blood, and tissue repertoires are likely to differ.

To note about this clone: Its antigen is still unknown.

Germline V CDR1 and CDR2: MNHEY, SVGAGI. J was trimmed by 5 bases and V by 6 bases; bases with no gene match: 7. The CDR3 is 14 residues long. Sorted-subset replicate PCR reactions were performed with approximately 180 ng DNA, corresponding to roughly 30,000 T cell genomes. Authors' processing steps: With immunoSEQ giving junction-only sequences and no quality scores, filtering differed. Generated by immunoSEQ multiplex PCR, the TCRdb table keeps only in-frame clones and is missing some. V, J and clone size are taken as reported in that table, and D and trimming were inferred from the DNA itself. The sample lists about 2.3 million clones, around 93% occurring once.

The TCR sequence derives from a man younger than 35 in good health. Some clones in this sample may be carry-over from other donors' samples. The rearrangement joins TRBV6-5 to TRBJ2-1; TRBD2 aligns across 7 bases. Sequencing used naive CD4+ T cells from PBMCs. Subset in this sample: CD45RA+ positively selected. CDR3 DNA: TGTGCCAGCAGGAGGACTAGGGCCAACAATGAGCAGTTCTTC. It yields the protein CASRRTRANNEQFF.